This is a list of T cell receptor beta chains from one sample in a study of blood T cell repertoires in COVID-19. Sequencing was performed with immunoSEQ multiplex PCR; in TCRdb, only in-frame clones are kept and a portion is missing. Among about 240,000 clones listed, 86% were seen once. Sequencing was carried out using peripheral blood. These receptors were obtained from an older man with acute or convalescent COVID-19. Each CDR3 is given with its conserved first and last residue. The order of the fields is V gene, D gene, J gene, clone size, CDR3 DNA, CDR3 protein. The D gene is left open where the match is weak. The size of a clone is reported for some rows only, either as once, few or many, or as a class for expanded clones.

v_call: TRBV9
d_call: .
j_call: TRBJ1-6
clone_size: .
cdr3_nt: TGTGCCAGCAGCGTAGTCGTGGGAGGAAATTCACCCCTCCACTTT
cdr3_aa: CASSVVVGGNSPLHF

v_call: TRBV5-1
d_call: .
j_call: TRBJ1-3
clone_size: .
cdr3_nt: TGCGCCAGCAGCTGGGACACTGGAAACACCATATATTTT
cdr3_aa: CASSWDTGNTIYF

v_call: TRBV24-1
d_call: TRBD1
j_call: TRBJ1-4
clone_size: .
cdr3_nt: TGTGCCACCAGTGATGTCGGGACAGACGAAAAACTGTTTTTT
cdr3_aa: CATSDVGTDEKLFF

v_call: TRBV9
d_call: TRBD2
j_call: TRBJ2-1
clone_size: .
cdr3_nt: TGTGCCAGCAGCGTAGACCAGCGGGGGCCGGGGGAATTGTATGAGCAGTTCTTC
cdr3_aa: CASSVDQRGPGELYEQFF

v_call: TRBV6-4
d_call: TRBD2
j_call: TRBJ2-1
clone_size: .
cdr3_nt: TGTGCCAGCAGTGACCTGTATAGCGGGAGTAAGAATGAGCAGTTCTTC
cdr3_aa: CASSDLYSGSKNEQFF

v_call: TRBV12-3/TRBV12-4
d_call: TRBD1
j_call: TRBJ2-7
clone_size: .
cdr3_nt: TGTGCCAGCAGTCTGAGACAGGGGAACGAGCAGTACTTC
cdr3_aa: CASSLRQGNEQYF

v_call: TRBV10-3
d_call: TRBD2
j_call: TRBJ2-1
clone_size: .
cdr3_nt: TGTGCCATCAGCGGACTAGCGGGACCCAGCTCCTACAATGAGCAGTTCTTC
cdr3_aa: CAISGLAGPSSYNEQFF

v_call: TRBV5-4
d_call: TRBD1
j_call: TRBJ2-7
clone_size: few
cdr3_nt: TGTGCCAGCAGCTTGGCCGGGACAGGGGGCACCTACGAGCAGTACTTC
cdr3_aa: CASSLAGTGGTYEQYF

v_call: TRBV6-1
d_call: .
j_call: TRBJ1-6
clone_size: .
cdr3_nt: TGTGCCAGCAGTGAAAAGCAGGGCCTAAATTCACCCCTCCACTTT
cdr3_aa: CASSEKQGLNSPLHF

v_call: TRBV5-8
d_call: TRBD1
j_call: TRBJ2-7
clone_size: .
cdr3_nt: TGTGCCAGCAGGCGAACAGGGGCCTCCTACGAGCAGTACTTC
cdr3_aa: CASRRTGASYEQYF

v_call: TRBV18
d_call: .
j_call: TRBJ1-6
clone_size: .
cdr3_nt: TGTGCCAGCTCCCCACGGCAGGGAGGGAATTCACCCCTCCACTTT
cdr3_aa: CASSPRQGGNSPLHF

v_call: TRBV6-5
d_call: .
j_call: TRBJ1-2
clone_size: .
cdr3_nt: TGTGCCAGCCAAAGCGACGGTAACTATGGCTACACCTTC
cdr3_aa: CASQSDGNYGYTF

v_call: TRBV5-1
d_call: TRBD1
j_call: TRBJ1-4
clone_size: few
cdr3_nt: TGCGCCAGCAGCCTCGGACAGGGGGGCGAAAAACTGTTTTTT
cdr3_aa: CASSLGQGGEKLFF

v_call: TRBV5-1
d_call: .
j_call: TRBJ1-3
clone_size: .
cdr3_nt: TGCGCCAGCAGCTTGGGTCGGAGCTCTGGAAACACCATATATTTT
cdr3_aa: CASSLGRSSGNTIYF

v_call: TRBV14
d_call: TRBD1
j_call: TRBJ1-3
clone_size: .
cdr3_nt: TGTGCCAGCAGCCGGACAGGGTCTGGAAACACCATATATTTT
cdr3_aa: CASSRTGSGNTIYF

v_call: TRBV7-2
d_call: .
j_call: TRBJ2-5
clone_size: .
cdr3_nt: TGTGCCAGCAGCTTATCAAGGACAAATCAAGAGACCCAGTACTTC
cdr3_aa: CASSLSRTNQETQYF

v_call: TRBV6-4
d_call: TRBD1
j_call: TRBJ2-3
clone_size: .
cdr3_nt: TGTGCCAGCAGACGCGGGGACAGGATCACAGATACGCAGTATTTT
cdr3_aa: CASRRGDRITDTQYF

v_call: TRBV11-2
d_call: .
j_call: TRBJ1-3
clone_size: .
cdr3_nt: TGTGCCAGCAGCTTCCATAGGGGGGGGCTCTCTGGAAACACCATATATTTT
cdr3_aa: CASSFHRGGLSGNTIYF

v_call: TRBV28
d_call: .
j_call: TRBJ1-1
clone_size: .
cdr3_nt: TGTGCCAGCAGCCGAGAATTTGAAGCTTTCTTT
cdr3_aa: CASSREFEAFF

v_call: TRBV18
d_call: .
j_call: TRBJ2-4
clone_size: .
cdr3_nt: TGTGCCAGCTCACCACTCTCGGCCAAAAACATTCAGTACTTC
cdr3_aa: CASSPLSAKNIQYF